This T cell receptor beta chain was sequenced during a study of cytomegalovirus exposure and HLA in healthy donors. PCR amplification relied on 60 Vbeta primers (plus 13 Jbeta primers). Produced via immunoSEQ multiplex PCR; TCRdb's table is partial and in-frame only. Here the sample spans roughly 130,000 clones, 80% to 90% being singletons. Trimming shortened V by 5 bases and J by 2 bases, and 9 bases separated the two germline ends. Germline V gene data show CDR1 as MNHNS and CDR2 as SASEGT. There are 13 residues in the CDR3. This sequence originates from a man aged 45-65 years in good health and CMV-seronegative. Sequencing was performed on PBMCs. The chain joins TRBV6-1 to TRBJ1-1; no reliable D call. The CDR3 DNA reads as TGTGCCAGCAGTCCACCGGGAAACACTGAAGCTTTCTTT. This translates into CASSPPGNTEAFF.